The clone carrying this TCR beta chain was found many times. The authors made cDNA by 5'RACE with 10-nucleotide random UMIs. Using its own MiXCR run on the 5' RACE reads, TCRdb lists one record per CDR3 protein. Among 74,000 or so distinct CDR3 sequences listed, about 9.7% were seen once. The data belong to a study of neurological immune-mediated disorders. Looked up from germline, CDR1 is LGHNA and CDR2 is YSLEER. V dropped 5 bases and J dropped 5; count of bases not matched to a gene: 7. The CDR3 totals 17 residues. Material: PBMCs. This clonotype was obtained from a man aged 50-60 years in good health. V gene TRBV4-3 combines with J gene TRBJ2-2, with 14 bases fitting TRBD2. The CDR3 coding sequence is TGCGCCAGCAGCGAGACTAGCGGGAGGGCCGGGACCGGGGAGCTGTTTTTT. Translating gives CASSETSGRAGTGELFF.